This T cell receptor (beta chain) was documented in a study of shared clonotypes between healthy human individuals. Findings and caveats of the study: With few donors, the genetic and exposure-history diversity represented was limited.

Germline V gene data show CDR1 as SEHNR and CDR2 as FQNEAQ (reference sequence). This CDR3 is 13 amino acids long. V was pared by 5 bases and J by 14 bases, with 12 bases of the junction left unmatched. Of note for this clone: Its antigen is as yet unknown.

The repertoire was sequenced with immunoSEQ multiplex PCR; TCRdb's copy has only in-frame clones and lacks some. Counted here are 600,000 to 750,000 clones, about 90% occurring once; the ten biggest clones make up around a third. This rearrangement joins TRBV7-9 to TRBJ2-5; 9 bases match TRBD1. This TCR came from a young man in good health. Some clones in this sample may be carry-over from other donors' samples. Sequenced input: memory CD8+ T cells from PBMCs. Described subset: CD45RO+ cells pooled with CCR7-negative TemRA cells. The chain's CDR3 is CASSEIERQGVYF. The CDR3 DNA is TGTGCCAGCAGCGAGATCGAACGACAGGGGGTTTACTTC.